The T cell receptor beta chain under discussion was sequenced for a study of glioma-infiltrating T cells. This clonotype has ten or more counts. Its antigen is unidentified. The study, taken as a whole, reports: Signature shared blood CDR3 motifs were enriched in low-divergence and depleted in high-divergence patients.

Using RNA template, CDR3s of TCR alpha and beta were amplified with iRepertoire arm-PCR. Via MiXCR, TCRdb re-called the multiplex PCR reads, giving one row per CDR3 protein. The table records around 350,000 distinct CDR3 sequences, about two fifths of them present only once. This CDR3 has 11 residues. The germline CDR1 and CDR2 sequences are MNHEY and SVGEGT. V shed 10 bases and J shed 5 bases, with 12 bases lying between them. The rearrangement uses TRBV6-2 or TRBV6-3 and TRBJ2-7; D gene uncertain. The sequenced material came from glioma tissue, nonneoplastic brain tissue, or PBMCs (not recorded which). This clonotype was obtained from a human donor with low-grade glioma or glioblastoma, undergoing nonglioma brain surgery, or in good health (not recorded which). CDR3 DNA: TGTGCCACCTCCCTCCTGAACGAGCAGTACTTC. This sequence encodes CATSLLNEQYF.